Below are 7 T cell receptor beta chains sequenced from a single sample in a study of cytomegalovirus exposure and HLA in healthy donors. Produced via immunoSEQ multiplex PCR; TCRdb's table is partial and in-frame only. Here the sample spans approximately 99,000 clones, more than 90% being singletons. Sample: PBMCs. The receptor source for this set is a woman aged 18-29 years in good health and CMV-seronegative.

The chain has TRBV5-6 and TRBJ1-1; D may be TRBD1 (5 bases). V was trimmed by 3 bases and J by 0 bases, leaving 15 bases between them. This CDR3 comprises 16 residues. Germline CDR1 is SGHDT and CDR2 is YYEEEE. Here the CDR3 reads CASSSLGQTVNTEAFF. The CDR3 nucleotides are TGTGCCAGCAGCTCTTTAGGGCAGACAGTGAACACTGAAGCTTTCTTT. The variable domain in full, completed from reference TRBV5-6 and TRBJ1-1, reads DAGVTQSPTHLIKTRGQQVTLRCSPKSGHDTVSWYQQALGQGPQFIFQYYEEEERQRGNFPDRFSGHQFPNYSSELNVNALLLGDSALYLCASSSLGQTVNTEAFFGQGTRLTVV.

The rearrangement links TRBV5-4 to TRBJ1-4; D is possibly TRBD1 (6 bases). Per the germline V gene, CDR1 is SGHNT and CDR2 is YYREEE (reference sequence). CDR3 length: 15 amino acids. Trimming removed 0 bases from V and 6 bases from J, with 12 bases in between. CDR3 in amino acids: CASSLGGKGDEKLFF. CDR3 coding DNA: TGTGCCAGCAGCTTGGGAGGAAAGGGGGATGAAAAACTGTTTTTT.

The chain links TRBV19 to TRBJ2-2; TRBD1 agrees at 7 bases. Per germline, CDR1 LNHDA and CDR2 SQIVND (reference sequence). After removal of 9 bases from V and 8 bases from J, the junction contained 15 bases not matched to a gene. The CDR3 covers 15 residues. This chain's CDR3 is CASRQSQTGLGELFF. The CDR3 region has the DNA TGTGCCAGCCGACAGAGCCAGACAGGGTTGGGGGAGCTGTTTTTT. Full variable domain (outside the CDR3, taken from reference TRBV19 and TRBJ2-2): DGGITQSPKYLFRKEGQNVTLSCEQNLNHDAMYWYRQDPGQGLRLIYYSQIVNDFQKGDIAEGYSVSREKKESFPLTVTSAQKNPTAFYLCASRQSQTGLGELFFGEGSRLTVL.

This chain joins TRBV9 and TRBJ2-3, with TRBD2 matching 9 bases. From germline, CDR1 is SGDLS and CDR2 YYNGEE. V lost 0 bases to trimming and J lost 4 bases; unmatched junction nucleotides: 6. This CDR3 contains 16 residues. CDR3 nucleotides: TGTGCCAGCAGCGTAGCTGGCGGGGGGGACTCAGATACGCAGTATTTT. Translated: CASSVAGGGDSDTQYF.

This clone is a singleton in its sample. This chain uses TRBV4-1 with TRBJ2-3; 7 nucleotides agree with TRBD2. The CDR3 has 16 amino acids. V shed 6 bases, J shed 2 bases, and the junction held 11 bases outside the gene matches. CDR1 and CDR2 from the germline V gene are MGHRA and YSYEKL. CDR3 DNA sequence: TGCGCCAGCAGTTTCTTAGCGGGTTCCTCCACAGATACGCAGTATTTT. Its translation: CASSFLAGSSTDTQYF.

The chain carries TRBV6-1 and TRBJ2-1; the D is unclear. This CDR3 has 12 amino acids. V was shortened by 8 bases and J by 4 bases, with 9 bases between the two germline ends. The germline CDR1 and CDR2 sequences are MNHNS and SASEGT. The CDR3 spells CASGLPYNEQFF. The CDR3 nucleotides read TGTGCCAGCGGGCTTCCTTACAATGAGCAGTTCTTC.

This sequence joins TRBV15 and TRBJ2-3; 14 positions match TRBD2. Trimming at V came to 7 bases and at J to 0 bases, leaving 9 bases not matched to a gene. CDR3 length: 18 amino acids. In germline, CDR1 is LNHNV, CDR2 YYDKDF (reference sequence). The CDR3 is CATTRVRLAGGSTDTQYF. The CDR3 DNA reads as TGTGCCACCACGCGAGTCAGACTAGCGGGGGGGAGCACAGATACGCAGTATTTT.